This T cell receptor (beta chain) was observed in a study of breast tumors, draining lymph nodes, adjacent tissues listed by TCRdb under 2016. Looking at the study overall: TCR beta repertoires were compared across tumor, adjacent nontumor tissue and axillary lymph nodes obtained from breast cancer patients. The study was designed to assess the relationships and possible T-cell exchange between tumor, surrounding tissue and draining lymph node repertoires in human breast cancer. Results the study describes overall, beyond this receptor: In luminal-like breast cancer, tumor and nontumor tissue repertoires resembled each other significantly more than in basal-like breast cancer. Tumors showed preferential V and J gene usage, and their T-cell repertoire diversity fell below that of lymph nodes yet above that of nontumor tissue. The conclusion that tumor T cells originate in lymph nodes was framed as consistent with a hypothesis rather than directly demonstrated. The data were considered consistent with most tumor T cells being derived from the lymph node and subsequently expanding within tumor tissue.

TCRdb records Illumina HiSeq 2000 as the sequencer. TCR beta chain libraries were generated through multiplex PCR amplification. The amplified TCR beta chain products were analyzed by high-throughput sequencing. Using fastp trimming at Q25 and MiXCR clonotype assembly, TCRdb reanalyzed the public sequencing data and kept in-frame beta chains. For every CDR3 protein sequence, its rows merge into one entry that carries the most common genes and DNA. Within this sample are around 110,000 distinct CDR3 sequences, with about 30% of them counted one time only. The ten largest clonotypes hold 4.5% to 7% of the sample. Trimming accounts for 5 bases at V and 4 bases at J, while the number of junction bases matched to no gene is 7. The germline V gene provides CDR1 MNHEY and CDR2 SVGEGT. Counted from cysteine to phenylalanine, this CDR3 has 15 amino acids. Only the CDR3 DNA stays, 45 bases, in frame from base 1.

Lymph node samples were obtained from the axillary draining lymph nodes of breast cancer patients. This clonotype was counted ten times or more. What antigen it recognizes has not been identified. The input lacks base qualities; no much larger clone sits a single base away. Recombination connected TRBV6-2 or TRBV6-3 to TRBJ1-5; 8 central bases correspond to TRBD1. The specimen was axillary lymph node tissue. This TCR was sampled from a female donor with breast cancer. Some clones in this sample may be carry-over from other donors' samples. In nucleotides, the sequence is TGTGCCAGCAGTAGTCGAGGACAGGGTAATCAGCCCCAGCATTTT. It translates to CASSSRGQGNQPQHF.